This is a list of T cell receptor beta chains from one sample in a study of cytomegalovirus exposure and HLA in healthy donors. Repertoires were generated with immunoSEQ multiplex PCR, while TCRdb's copy carries only in-frame clones and drops some. The sample holds just over 20,000 clones. The sample comprised PBMCs. These receptors all stem from a man aged 55 to 70 in good health and CMV-seropositive. CDR3s include the opening cysteine and the closing phenylalanine or tryptophan. D genes are given only for firm matches. Some rows have no size entry. The others give once, few or many, or a class for an expanded clone.

TRBJ1-2	TRBD1	TRBV9	NA	TGTGCCAGCAGCACCAGCAGGGGGGATGGCTACACCTTC	CASSTSRGDGYTF
TRBJ2-1	NA	TRBV6-5	NA	TGTGCCAGCAGCCACGGGGTAGGCTTCAATGAGCAGTTCTTC	CASSHGVGFNEQFF
TRBJ2-7	NA	TRBV30	NA	TGTGCCTGGATTTTGGGATCGGACAGCCAATTCTACGAGCAGTACTTC	CAWILGSDSQFYEQYF
TRBJ2-4	TRBD2	TRBV7-9	NA	TGTGCCAGCACCCCCGCAAACGGGGGGGCCAAAAACATTCAGTACTTC	CASTPANGGAKNIQYF
TRBJ1-2	NA	TRBV10-2	NA	TGCGCCAGCAGTGACCAACAGTCAGGCTATGGCTACACCTTC	CASSDQQSGYGYTF
TRBJ1-3	NA	TRBV5-1	NA	TGCGCCAGCAGCTGGGAACTACGACAGCCGTTCTCTGGAAACACCATATATTTT	CASSWELRQPFSGNTIYF
TRBJ1-2	TRBD1	TRBV5-1	NA	TGCGCCAGCAGCTTGGTCGCCCAGGGGGCCAATGGCTACACCTTC	CASSLVAQGANGYTF
TRBJ2-7	NA	TRBV9	NA	TGTGCCAGCAGCGTAGGGTCTAGCCGCTCCTACGAGCAGTACTTC	CASSVGSSRSYEQYF
TRBJ2-7	NA	TRBV29-1	NA	TGCAGCGTTGCGAAAACACGGGAAATTTTTGAGCAGTACTTC	CSVAKTREIFEQYF
TRBJ2-7	TRBD2	TRBV6-1	NA	TGTGCCAGCAGTGAAGCGTTTGGGGGGGTCGGTAACGAGCAGTACTTC	CASSEAFGGVGNEQYF
TRBJ2-3	TRBD2	TRBV5-4	NA	TGTGCCAGCCACAGCTTCCGGTTGCGGGAGGTTAGCACAGATACGCAGTATTTT	CASHSFRLREVSTDTQYF
TRBJ1-2	TRBD1	TRBV5-1	NA	TGCGCCAGCAGCTTGAGGGACAGGGAGGCCTCGCTCTATGGCTACACCTTC	CASSLRDREASLYGYTF
TRBJ1-5	TRBD1	TRBV25-1	NA	TGTGCCAGCAGTGAGGCAGGGGGCGATCAGCCCCAGCATTTT	CASSEAGGDQPQHF
TRBJ1-5	NA	TRBV19	NA	TGTGCCAGTAGTTCCGACAGGAACGTCCTCATACCTAGCAATCAGCCCCAGCATTTT	CASSSDRNVLIPSNQPQHF
TRBJ2-1	TRBD2	TRBV5-1	NA	TGCGCCAGCAGCTTGGCCGGGACTAGCGGGAGGGCCGATGAGCAGTTCTTC	CASSLAGTSGRADEQFF
TRBJ2-1	TRBD1	TRBV5-1	NA	TGCGCCAGCAGCTGGCAGGGGGCTAGTCAGGATGAGCAGTTCTTC	CASSWQGASQDEQFF
TRBJ1-1	NA	TRBV5-5	large	TGTGCCAGCAGCTTGGACTTGAACACTGAAGCTTTCTTT	CASSLDLNTEAFF
TRBJ2-7	NA	TRBV4-1	NA	TGCGCCAGCAGCCAAGACCCGGGACATGGCTGCGAGCAGTACTTC	CASSQDPGHGCEQYF
TRBJ2-5	NA	TRBV5-1	NA	TGCGCCAGCAGCTTGATAGACACTCAAGAGACCCAGTACTTC	CASSLIDTQETQYF
TRBJ1-5	TRBD1	TRBV5-4	NA	TGTGCCAGCAGCTTGGGGACAGGGAGCAATCAGCCCCAGCATTTT	CASSLGTGSNQPQHF
TRBJ2-3	TRBD1	TRBV6-5	NA	TGTGCCAGCAGTTACCAAGGGACAGGGGCAAGTGATACGCAGTATTTT	CASSYQGTGASDTQYF
TRBJ2-3	NA	TRBV7-6	NA	TGTGCCAGCAGCCCGAGGGTCTCTAGCACAGATACGCAGTATTTT	CASSPRVSSTDTQYF
TRBJ1-1	NA	TRBV5-1	NA	TGCGCCAGCAGCTTGACAGGTCCCAGCGAAGCTTTCTTT	CASSLTGPSEAFF
TRBJ2-7	NA	TRBV6-5	NA	TGTGCCAGCAGCTCTCTGCAAAGGGGTGGCGAGCAGTACTTC	CASSSLQRGGEQYF
TRBJ1-1	TRBD1	TRBV18	NA	TGTGCCAGCTCCCAAACAGGGGGCCTGAACACTGAAGCTTTCTTT	CASSQTGGLNTEAFF
TRBJ1-1	NA	TRBV5-6	NA	TGTGCCAGCAGCTTGGGGGGGAGGACTGAAGCTTTCTTT	CASSLGGRTEAFF
TRBJ1-5	TRBD1	TRBV5-5	NA	TGTGCCAGCAGCGGTGGACAGGGCAATCAGCCCCAGCATTTT	CASSGGQGNQPQHF
TRBJ2-7	TRBD2	TRBV29-1	NA	TGCAGCGTTGCGATATCGGGAGGAGCGGGCGAGCAGTACTTC	CSVAISGGAGEQYF
TRBJ2-1	TRBD1	TRBV18	NA	TGTGCCAGCTCACCGACAGGGAATGAGCAGTTCTTC	CASSPTGNEQFF
TRBJ2-7	NA	TRBV7-9	NA	TGTGCCAGCAGCTCGCTCGGGACAATGTCGTACGAGCAGTACTTC	CASSSLGTMSYEQYF
TRBJ2-7	NA	TRBV18	NA	TGTGCCAGCTCTCCCTCCGAGAGGGGAGGCGAGCAGTACTTC	CASSPSERGGEQYF
TRBJ2-2	NA	TRBV7-7	NA	TGTGCCAGCAGCCCAGGGGACACCGGGGAGCTGTTTTTT	CASSPGDTGELFF
TRBJ1-4	NA	TRBV6-5	NA	TGTGCCAGCAGCGCTTCAGCAACTAATGAAAAACTGTTTTTT	CASSASATNEKLFF
TRBJ1-1	NA	TRBV6-1	NA	TGTGCCAGCATTGAACTCGCGGCGACCACTGAAGCTTTCTTT	CASIELAATTEAFF
TRBJ1-2	TRBD1	TRBV5-1	NA	TGCGCCAGCGGAACCCGGGACAGCTATGGCTACACCTTC	CASGTRDSYGYTF
TRBJ2-3	NA	TRBV5-1	NA	TGCGCCAGCAGCTTGGCTCGGGGTGGAAACACAGATACGCAGTATTTT	CASSLARGGNTDTQYF